The clone carrying this T cell receptor (beta chain) turned up a few times. Its matching antigen is unknown. CDR1 is LNHDA and CDR2 is SQIVND in the germline V gene (reference sequence). The CDR3 spans 16 residues. The V segment lost 7 bases and the J segment 3 bases; nucleotides outside the gene matches: 11. Separation from the roughly 700-subject first cohort characterized the roughly 130-subject validation cohort, to which the donors belonged. Sequencing used immunoSEQ multiplex PCR; TCRdb keeps in-frame clones, though not all of them. This sample has 200,000 to 250,000 clones, with around nine tenths found just once. The data derive from a study of cytomegalovirus exposure and HLA in healthy donors. Study results and caveats: Both high specificity and high sensitivity reportedly marked the classifier's diagnosis of cytomegalovirus status. The TCR clusters that emerged in the first cohort tended, a later analysis found, to co-occur in the 120 or so validation repertoires.

The chain employs TRBV19 and TRBJ2-3; 9 bases are shared with TRBD2. The sequenced sample consisted of PBMCs. The sequence came from a woman in her late teens or twenties in good health and CMV-seronegative. CDR3 sequence (DNA): TGTGCCAGTACCGACCTTAGCGGGAGAACGACAGATACGCAGTATTTT. Translation gives CASTDLSGRTTDTQYF.